This is a list of T cell receptor beta chains from one sample in a study of cytomegalovirus exposure and HLA in healthy donors. Produced via immunoSEQ multiplex PCR; TCRdb's table is partial and in-frame only. The table shows approximately 170,000 clones, with roughly 80% occurring only once. The sequencing sample was made of PBMCs. The source of these receptors is a male donor in good health and CMV-seronegative. Both conserved end residues are part of each CDR3. Fields, in order: J gene, clone size, V gene, D gene, CDR3 DNA, CDR3 protein. A D gene is named only where the DNA matches it firmly. Clone size is given for some rows only: seen once, a few or many times, or a class if the clone is expanded.

J: TRBJ2-5
size: NA
V: TRBV21-1
D: NA
DNA: TGTGCCAGCCCTCCGTCGGTTCAAGAGACCCAGTACTTC
CDR3: CASPPSVQETQYF

J: TRBJ1-2
size: NA
V: TRBV6-1
D: TRBD1
DNA: TGTGCCAGCAGTGAAATGGGGACAGGGTCCTATGGCTACACCTTC
CDR3: CASSEMGTGSYGYTF

J: TRBJ1-2
size: NA
V: TRBV7-2
D: NA
DNA: TGTGCCAGCAGCTTAGCGCTGGGGGCAGGGAACTATGGCTACACCTTC
CDR3: CASSLALGAGNYGYTF

J: TRBJ2-2
size: NA
V: TRBV19
D: TRBD2
DNA: TGTGCCAGTAGTTGGCTAGCGGGAGGGAAGCTGTACACCGGGGAGCTGTTTTTT
CDR3: CASSWLAGGKLYTGELFF

J: TRBJ2-1
size: NA
V: TRBV9
D: TRBD2
DNA: TGTGCCAGCAGCGTTCAGGGACTAGCGGGAGGAAGCAATGAGCAGTTCTTC
CDR3: CASSVQGLAGGSNEQFF

J: TRBJ1-5
size: NA
V: TRBV15
D: NA
DNA: TGTGCCACCAGCAGAGAGGGGCAGGGTACGAATCAGCCCCAGCATTTT
CDR3: CATSREGQGTNQPQHF

J: TRBJ2-5
size: NA
V: TRBV13
D: TRBD2
DNA: TGTGCCAGCAGCTTTAGGTTACTAGCGAGCAAAGAGACCCAGTACTTC
CDR3: CASSFRLLASKETQYF

J: TRBJ2-7
size: NA
V: TRBV6-1
D: NA
DNA: TGTGCCAGACGCAGGGGCGAGCAGTACTTC
CDR3: CARRRGEQYF

J: TRBJ1-2
size: few
V: TRBV6-5
D: NA
DNA: TGTGCCACCGCCAGGGTAGAGTTTGGCTACACCTTC
CDR3: CATARVEFGYTF

J: TRBJ1-5
size: NA
V: TRBV27
D: NA
DNA: TGTGCCAGCAGTCCCCGGGGGGGTCAGCCCCAGCATTTT
CDR3: CASSPRGGQPQHF

J: TRBJ1-5
size: few
V: TRBV6-1
D: TRBD1
DNA: TGTGCCAGCAGTGTAAGACAGGGGAGCAATCAGCCCCAGCATTTT
CDR3: CASSVRQGSNQPQHF

J: TRBJ2-3
size: NA
V: TRBV28
D: NA
DNA: TGTGCCAGCAGTTCCTACACCGGAGGGGACACAGATACGCAGTATTTT
CDR3: CASSSYTGGDTDTQYF

J: TRBJ1-4
size: once
V: TRBV5-6
D: NA
DNA: TGTGCCAGCAGCTTGGTGCGCGCAACTAATGAAAAACTGTTTTTT
CDR3: CASSLVRATNEKLFF

J: TRBJ2-1
size: NA
V: TRBV25-1
D: NA
DNA: TGTGCCAGCAGGCGCGGAACCTACAATGAGCAGTTCTTC
CDR3: CASRRGTYNEQFF

J: TRBJ2-3
size: NA
V: TRBV14
D: TRBD2
DNA: TGTGCCAGCAGCCTTCTCCTAAGTGGTAGCGGGACGGATACGCAGTATTTT
CDR3: CASSLLLSGSGTDTQYF

J: TRBJ2-7
size: NA
V: TRBV27
D: NA
DNA: TGTGCCAGCACCGGGGACATCTCCTACGAGCAGTACTTC
CDR3: CASTGDISYEQYF

J: TRBJ2-7
size: NA
V: TRBV6-1
D: TRBD2
DNA: TGTGCCAGCAGTGATTGGGCGGGAGGAAACGAGCAGTACTTC
CDR3: CASSDWAGGNEQYF

J: TRBJ1-2
size: NA
V: TRBV7-8
D: NA
DNA: TGTGCCAGCAGCTTAGGTACTGGAGACGCTAACTATGGCTACACCTTC
CDR3: CASSLGTGDANYGYTF

J: TRBJ1-1
size: NA
V: TRBV5-8
D: NA
DNA: TGTGCCAGCAGCGCCAGGGGCCGGGGCACTGAAGCTTTCTTT
CDR3: CASSARGRGTEAFF

J: TRBJ2-1
size: NA
V: TRBV4-1
D: TRBD2
DNA: TGCGCCAGCAGCCATGGGATAGCGGGAGGGCCCAATGAGCAGTTCTTC
CDR3: CASSHGIAGGPNEQFF

J: TRBJ1-6
size: NA
V: TRBV28
D: NA
DNA: TGTGCCAGCAGTCCCTATGCTCGTTCACCCCTCCACTTT
CDR3: CASSPYARSPLHF

J: TRBJ2-7
size: NA
V: TRBV4-1
D: TRBD2
DNA: TGCGCCAGCAGCCAAGCTAGCGGGGGGAAATACGAGCAGTACTTC
CDR3: CASSQASGGKYEQYF

J: TRBJ1-2
size: NA
V: TRBV9
D: NA
DNA: TGTGCCAGCAGCGTAGAAGGGGGAACAGCGCTCCCATATGGCTACACCTTC
CDR3: CASSVEGGTALPYGYTF

J: TRBJ2-1
size: NA
V: TRBV7-8
D: TRBD2
DNA: TGTGCCAGCAGTCTTGGGCTAGCGGGAGGGCCTTCCTACAATGAGCAGTTCTTC
CDR3: CASSLGLAGGPSYNEQFF

J: TRBJ1-4
size: NA
V: TRBV19
D: NA
DNA: TGTGCCAGTAGTATGGCGGGGTTTAATGAAAAACTGTTTTTT
CDR3: CASSMAGFNEKLFF

J: TRBJ2-7
size: NA
V: TRBV4-3
D: TRBD2
DNA: TGCGCCAGCAGCCAGGGGAGCGGGAGAGGTGACGAGCAGTACTTC
CDR3: CASSQGSGRGDEQYF

J: TRBJ2-2
size: few
V: TRBV9
D: NA
DNA: TGTGCCAGCAGCTCGACGACAGCGAACACCGGGGAGCTGTTTTTT
CDR3: CASSSTTANTGELFF

J: TRBJ1-1
size: NA
V: TRBV20-1
D: TRBD1
DNA: TGCAGTGCTGACAGGGAGCGCGAAGCTTTCTTT
CDR3: CSADREREAFF

J: TRBJ2-5
size: NA
V: TRBV28
D: TRBD2
DNA: TGTGCCAGCGCCTCGGGGACGGGAGGGCCGGGGGAGACCCAGTACTTC
CDR3: CASASGTGGPGETQYF

J: TRBJ2-3
size: NA
V: TRBV7-9
D: NA
DNA: TGTGCCAGCAGCTTAGTTGGAGGGGGGGCCACAGATACGCAGTATTTT
CDR3: CASSLVGGGATDTQYF

J: TRBJ1-2
size: NA
V: TRBV6-1
D: NA
DNA: TGTGCCAGCTCGGCGGGCCCTCGGTCGTATGGCTACACCTTC
CDR3: CASSAGPRSYGYTF

J: TRBJ2-2
size: once
V: TRBV9
D: NA
DNA: TGTGCCAGCAGGCAGAACAGGGACACCGGGGAGCTGTTTTTT
CDR3: CASRQNRDTGELFF

J: TRBJ2-1
size: NA
V: TRBV21-1
D: NA
DNA: TGTGCCAGCAGCCAAGAGGGGAGCGGGGGGTACAATGAGCAGTTCTTC
CDR3: CASSQEGSGGYNEQFF

J: TRBJ1-1
size: NA
V: TRBV7-9
D: NA
DNA: TGTGCCAGCAGCTCCCACCCAGTTTTGAACACTGAAGCTTTCTTT
CDR3: CASSSHPVLNTEAFF

J: TRBJ2-1
size: NA
V: TRBV5-1
D: NA
DNA: TGCGCCAGCACCAGCGGTCACAATGAGCAGTTCTTC
CDR3: CASTSGHNEQFF

J: TRBJ2-1
size: NA
V: TRBV5-1
D: NA
DNA: TGCGCCAGCAGCCCTATTGGCGGCTCCTACAATGAGCAGTTCTTC
CDR3: CASSPIGGSYNEQFF

J: TRBJ1-4
size: NA
V: TRBV5-1
D: TRBD1
DNA: TGCGCCAGCAGCTTGACAGGGGGCGCCGGTAATGAAAAACTGTTTTTT
CDR3: CASSLTGGAGNEKLFF

J: TRBJ2-1
size: NA
V: TRBV10-3
D: NA
DNA: TGTGCCATCAGTGGGGCGTCAGTGTTGGGTGGCAATGAGCAGTTCTTC
CDR3: CAISGASVLGGNEQFF

J: TRBJ2-2
size: NA
V: TRBV29-1
D: NA
DNA: TGCAGCGTTGCTACCGGGAACACCGGGGAGCTGTTTTTT
CDR3: CSVATGNTGELFF

J: TRBJ1-6
size: few
V: TRBV28
D: NA
DNA: TGTGCCAGCAGTTCGTCGAGCTCCTATAATTCACCCCTCCACTTT
CDR3: CASSSSSSYNSPLHF

J: TRBJ1-1
size: NA
V: TRBV14
D: TRBD1
DNA: TGTGCCAGCAGCGACCGCAGGGGGACTGAAGCTTTCTTT
CDR3: CASSDRRGTEAFF

J: TRBJ1-2
size: NA
V: TRBV5-1
D: NA
DNA: TGCGCCAGCAGCACCCCAGGGGTGGATGGCTACACCTTC
CDR3: CASSTPGVDGYTF

J: TRBJ2-1
size: NA
V: TRBV10-3
D: TRBD2
DNA: TGTGCCATCAGTGGAAGACTAGCGGGTCAGGTTGAGCAGTTCTTC
CDR3: CAISGRLAGQVEQFF

J: TRBJ1-2
size: NA
V: TRBV5-4
D: NA
DNA: TGTGCCAGCAGCTTGTATGAGGATGGCTACACCTTC
CDR3: CASSLYEDGYTF

J: TRBJ1-5
size: once
V: TRBV6-5
D: NA
DNA: TGTGCCAGCAGTTACGGGGGGGGTCAGCCCCAGCATTTT
CDR3: CASSYGGGQPQHF

J: TRBJ2-5
size: once
V: TRBV9
D: NA
DNA: TGTGCCAGCAGCGTCGGACAGATGAACCAAGAGACCCAGTACTTC
CDR3: CASSVGQMNQETQYF

J: TRBJ2-7
size: NA
V: TRBV6-5
D: TRBD2
DNA: TGTGCCAGTGCTGGGGCTAGCGGGGGTTACGAGCAGTACTTC
CDR3: CASAGASGGYEQYF

J: TRBJ2-6
size: NA
V: TRBV6-1
D: NA
DNA: TGTGCCAGCAGTGCCCAGGCCAAAGTCTCTGGGGCCAACGTCCTGACTTTC
CDR3: CASSAQAKVSGANVLTF

J: TRBJ1-2
size: NA
V: TRBV6-5
D: NA
DNA: TGTGCCAGCAGTTACTCAGGGGGTGGGTATGGCTACACCTTC
CDR3: CASSYSGGGYGYTF

J: TRBJ2-1
size: NA
V: TRBV28
D: TRBD2
DNA: TGTGCCAGCAGTTTCGGCGGGAGCTCCTACAATGAGCAGTTCTTC
CDR3: CASSFGGSSYNEQFF

J: TRBJ2-7
size: few
V: TRBV4-3
D: TRBD1
DNA: TGCGCCAGCAGCCAAGTTACAGGGGCCCTCTACGAGCAGTACTTC
CDR3: CASSQVTGALYEQYF

J: TRBJ1-2
size: NA
V: TRBV28
D: NA
DNA: TGTGCCAGCAGGGAACAGGGCTATGGCTACACCTTC
CDR3: CASREQGYGYTF

J: TRBJ1-4
size: few
V: TRBV6-1
D: NA
DNA: TGTGCCAGCAGTGAAGTAAGCAGGGGTAATGAAAAACTGTTTTTT
CDR3: CASSEVSRGNEKLFF

J: TRBJ1-5
size: NA
V: TRBV30
D: NA
DNA: TGTGCCTGGAGTACCAGGGGCAATCAGCCCCAGCATTTT
CDR3: CAWSTRGNQPQHF